This TCR beta chain was obtained from a study of blood T cells in healthy people across ages. Together with a sample-barcoded 5' primer, a J-beta primer mix was included in a second PCR lasting roughly 6 to 12 cycles. TCRdb itself ran the 5' RACE reads through MiXCR, one entry per CDR3 protein. The sample has some 1.8 million distinct CDR3 sequences, approximately 39% seen once. The sample holds a few counts of this clonotype. Germline CDR1 reads MNHEY; CDR2 reads SVGAGI. With 8 bases removed from V and 10 bases from J, the gap between germline ends came to 18 bases. The CDR3 runs to 13 residues. The clonotype originates from a human donor in good health. The J gene is TRBJ1-5, the V gene TRBV6-5, with D possibly being TRBD1 (5 bases). The sample taken for sequencing was blood. Here the CDR3 DNA reads TGTGCCAGCGGCCCCAGGGCAATCAGCCCCCAGCATTTT. It translates to CASGPRAISPQHF.